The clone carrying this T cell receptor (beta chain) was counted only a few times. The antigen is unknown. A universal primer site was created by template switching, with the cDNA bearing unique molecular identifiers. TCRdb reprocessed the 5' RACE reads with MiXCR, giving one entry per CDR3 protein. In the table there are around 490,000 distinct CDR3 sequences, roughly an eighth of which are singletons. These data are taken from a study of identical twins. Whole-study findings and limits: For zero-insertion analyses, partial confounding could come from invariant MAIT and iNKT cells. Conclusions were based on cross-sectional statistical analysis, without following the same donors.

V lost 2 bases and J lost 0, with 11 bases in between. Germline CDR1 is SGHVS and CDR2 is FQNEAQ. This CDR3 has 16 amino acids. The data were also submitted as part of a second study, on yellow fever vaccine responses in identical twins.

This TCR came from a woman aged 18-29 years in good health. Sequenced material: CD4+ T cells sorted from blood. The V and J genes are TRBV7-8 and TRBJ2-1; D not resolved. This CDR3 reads CASSLSTYNSYNEQFF. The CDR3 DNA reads TGTGCCAGCAGCTTATCTACTTACAACTCCTACAATGAGCAGTTCTTC.